This TCR beta chain was sequenced for a study of shared clonotypes between healthy human individuals. Study-wide context: Contributing individuals were a couple of females and three males aged 18 to 49.

Points from the study as a whole: Researchers sampled only blood; tissue repertoires likely differ. Generally, naive subsets (rather than memory subsets) showed larger estimated richness. Measured sharing among donors was expected to vary with sequencing depth.

Terminally differentiated effector memory CD45RA+ cells were excluded by CCR7 positive selection of CD45RO-negative cells. Profiling relied on immunoSEQ multiplex PCR, and the TCRdb table lists in-frame clones only, not all of them. Of fewer than 1 million clones in the sample, around 96% are singletons; the top ten hold about 0.21%. The germline CDR1 and CDR2 sequences are MNHEY and SVGAGI. Losses at the gene ends were 7 bases for V and 3 bases for J; bases not matched to a gene: 7. The CDR3 runs 15 residues. About this clone itself: The target antigen is unknown.

Sequencing was carried out using naive CD8+ T cells sorted from blood. This rearrangement joins TRBV6-5 to TRBJ1-2; 11 nucleotides match TRBD1. This receptor was obtained from a man aged 25-40 years in good health. CDR3: CASTLRGQGDYGYTF. CDR3 sequence (DNA): TGTGCCAGCACCTTAAGGGGACAGGGGGACTATGGCTACACCTTC.